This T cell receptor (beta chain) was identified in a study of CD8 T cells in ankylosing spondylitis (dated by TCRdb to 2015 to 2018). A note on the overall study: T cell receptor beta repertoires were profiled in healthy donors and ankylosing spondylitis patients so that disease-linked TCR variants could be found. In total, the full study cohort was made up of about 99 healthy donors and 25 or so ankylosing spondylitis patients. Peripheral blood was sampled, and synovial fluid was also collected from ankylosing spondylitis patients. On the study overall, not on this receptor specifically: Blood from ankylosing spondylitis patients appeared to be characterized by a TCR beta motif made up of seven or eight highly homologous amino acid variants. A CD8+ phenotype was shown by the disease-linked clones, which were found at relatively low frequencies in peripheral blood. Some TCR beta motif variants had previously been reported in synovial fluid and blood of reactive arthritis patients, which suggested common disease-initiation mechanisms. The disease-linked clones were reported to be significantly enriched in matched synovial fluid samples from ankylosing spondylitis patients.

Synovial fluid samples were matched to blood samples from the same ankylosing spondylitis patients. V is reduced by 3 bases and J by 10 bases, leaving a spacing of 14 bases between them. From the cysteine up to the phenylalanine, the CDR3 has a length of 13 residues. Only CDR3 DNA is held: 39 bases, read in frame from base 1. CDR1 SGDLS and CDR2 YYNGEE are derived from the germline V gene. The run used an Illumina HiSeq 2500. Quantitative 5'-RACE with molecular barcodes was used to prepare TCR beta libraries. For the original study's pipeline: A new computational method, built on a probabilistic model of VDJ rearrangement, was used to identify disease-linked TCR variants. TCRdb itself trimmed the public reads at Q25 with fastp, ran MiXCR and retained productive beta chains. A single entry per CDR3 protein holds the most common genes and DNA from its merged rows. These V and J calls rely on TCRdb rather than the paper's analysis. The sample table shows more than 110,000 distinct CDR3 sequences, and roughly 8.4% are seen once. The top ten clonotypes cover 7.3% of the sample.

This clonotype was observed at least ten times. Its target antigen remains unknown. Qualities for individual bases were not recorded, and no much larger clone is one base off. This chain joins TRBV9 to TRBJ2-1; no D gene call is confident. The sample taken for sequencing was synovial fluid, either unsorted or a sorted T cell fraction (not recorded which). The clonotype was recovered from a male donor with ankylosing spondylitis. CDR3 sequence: CASSAWAMGEQFF. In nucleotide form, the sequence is TGTGCCAGCAGCGCGTGGGCCATGGGCGAGCAGTTCTTC.